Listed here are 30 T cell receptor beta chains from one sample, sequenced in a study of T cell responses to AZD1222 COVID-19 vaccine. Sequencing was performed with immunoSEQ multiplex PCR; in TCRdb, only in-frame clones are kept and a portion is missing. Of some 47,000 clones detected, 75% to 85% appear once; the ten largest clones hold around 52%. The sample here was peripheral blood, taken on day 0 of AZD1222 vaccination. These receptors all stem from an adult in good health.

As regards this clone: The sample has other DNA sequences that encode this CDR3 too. In nucleotides, the CDR3 is TGTGCCAGCTCGGACAGGGGCTACGAGCAGTACTTC. It is translated as CASSDRGYEQYF. The gene calls are TRBV2 and TRBJ2-7, with 9 positions matching TRBD1. Germline values: CDR1 SNHLY, CDR2 FYNNEI. CDR3 length: 12 amino acids. With 8 bases clipped from V and 3 bases from J, the junction kept 2 bases outside the gene matches.

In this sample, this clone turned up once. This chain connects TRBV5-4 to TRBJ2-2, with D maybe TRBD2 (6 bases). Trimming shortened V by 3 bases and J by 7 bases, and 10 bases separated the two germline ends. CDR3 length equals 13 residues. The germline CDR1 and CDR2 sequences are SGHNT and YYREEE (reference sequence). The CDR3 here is CASSSGGIGELFF. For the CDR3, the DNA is TGTGCCAGCAGCTCTGGAGGGATCGGGGAGCTGTTTTTT.

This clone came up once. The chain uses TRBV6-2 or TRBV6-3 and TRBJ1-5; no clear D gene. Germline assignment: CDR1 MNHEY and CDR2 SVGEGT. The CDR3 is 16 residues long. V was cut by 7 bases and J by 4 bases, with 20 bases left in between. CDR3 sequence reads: CASKYSTGAYNQPQHF. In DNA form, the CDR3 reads TGTGCCAGCAAATACTCAACGGGCGCTTATAATCAGCCCCAGCATTTT.

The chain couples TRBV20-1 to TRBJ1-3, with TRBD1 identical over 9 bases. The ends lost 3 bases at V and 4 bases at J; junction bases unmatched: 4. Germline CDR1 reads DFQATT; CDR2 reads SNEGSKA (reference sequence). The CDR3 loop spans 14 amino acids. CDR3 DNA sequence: TGCAGTGCTAGTATTGGGACAGGGGGAAACACCATATATTTT. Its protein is CSASIGTGGNTIYF.

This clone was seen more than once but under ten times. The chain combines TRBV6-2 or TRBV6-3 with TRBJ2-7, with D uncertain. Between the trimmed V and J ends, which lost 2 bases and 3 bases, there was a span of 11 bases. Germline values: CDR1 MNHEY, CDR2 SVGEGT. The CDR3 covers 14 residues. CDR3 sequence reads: CASSYPTTFYEQYF. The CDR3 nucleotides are TGTGCCAGCAGTTACCCCACGACTTTCTACGAGCAGTACTTC.

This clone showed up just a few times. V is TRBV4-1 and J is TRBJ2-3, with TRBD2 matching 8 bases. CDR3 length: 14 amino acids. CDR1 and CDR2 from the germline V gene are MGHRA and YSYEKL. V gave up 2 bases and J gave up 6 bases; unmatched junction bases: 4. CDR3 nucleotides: TGCGCCAGCAGCCAACGACTAGCGTGGGATACGCAGTATTTT. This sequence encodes CASSQRLAWDTQYF.

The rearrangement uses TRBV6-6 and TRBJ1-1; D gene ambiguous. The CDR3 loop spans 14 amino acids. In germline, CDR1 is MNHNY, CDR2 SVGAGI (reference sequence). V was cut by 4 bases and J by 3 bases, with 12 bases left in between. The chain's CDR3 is CASSFRGSDTEAFF. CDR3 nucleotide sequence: TGTGCCAGCAGTTTTCGTGGTTCGGACACTGAAGCTTTCTTT.

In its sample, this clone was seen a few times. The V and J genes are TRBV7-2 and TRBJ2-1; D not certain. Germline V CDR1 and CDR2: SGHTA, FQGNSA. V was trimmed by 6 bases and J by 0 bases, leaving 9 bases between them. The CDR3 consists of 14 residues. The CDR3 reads CASRPGGSYNEQFF. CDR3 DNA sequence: TGTGCCAGCAGGCCGGGTGGCTCCTACAATGAGCAGTTCTTC.

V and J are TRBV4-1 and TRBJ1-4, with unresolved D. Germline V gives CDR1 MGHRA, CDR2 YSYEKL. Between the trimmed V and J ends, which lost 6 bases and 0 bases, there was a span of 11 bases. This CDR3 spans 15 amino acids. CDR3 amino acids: CASRYPGTTNEKLFF. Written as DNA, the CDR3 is TGCGCCAGCAGATACCCGGGCACAACTAATGAAAAACTGTTTTTT.

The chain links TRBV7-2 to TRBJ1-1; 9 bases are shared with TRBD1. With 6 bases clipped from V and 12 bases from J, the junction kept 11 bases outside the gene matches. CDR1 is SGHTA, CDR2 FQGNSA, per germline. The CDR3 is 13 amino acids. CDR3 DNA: TGTGCCAGCAGACCCGGGACAGGGCGTACCCCTTTCTTT. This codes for CASRPGTGRTPFF.

The CDR3 protein is CASTPRGRGLGELFF. In DNA form, the CDR3 reads TGTGCCAGCACACCGCGGGGGCGAGGACTCGGGGAGCTGTTTTTT. The rearrangement links TRBV7-8 to TRBJ2-2; tentative D call: TRBD2 (7 bases). This CDR3 has 15 amino acids. The V and J ends lost 7 bases and 7 bases respectively, with 19 bases between them. Germline V gene sequence: CDR1 SGHVS, CDR2 FQNEAQ.

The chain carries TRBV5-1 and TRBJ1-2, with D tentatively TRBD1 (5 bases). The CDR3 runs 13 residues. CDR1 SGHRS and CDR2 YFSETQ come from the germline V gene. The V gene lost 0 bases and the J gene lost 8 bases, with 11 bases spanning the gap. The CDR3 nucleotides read TGCGCCAGCAGCTTGGAGGGGAATAGGGGCTACACCTTC. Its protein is CASSLEGNRGYTF.

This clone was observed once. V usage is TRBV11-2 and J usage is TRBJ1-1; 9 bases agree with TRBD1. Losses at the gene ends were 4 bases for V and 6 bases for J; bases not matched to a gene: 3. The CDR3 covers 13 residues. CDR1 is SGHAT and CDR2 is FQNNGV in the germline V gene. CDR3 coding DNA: TGTGCCAGCAGCTCGACAGGGGGAGCTGAAGCTTTCTTT. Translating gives CASSSTGGAEAFF.

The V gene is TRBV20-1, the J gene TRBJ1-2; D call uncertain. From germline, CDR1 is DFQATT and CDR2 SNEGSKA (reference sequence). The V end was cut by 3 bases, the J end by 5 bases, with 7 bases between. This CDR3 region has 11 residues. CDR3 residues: CSASIGYGYTF. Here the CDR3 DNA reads TGCAGTGCTAGTATAGGTTATGGCTACACCTTC.

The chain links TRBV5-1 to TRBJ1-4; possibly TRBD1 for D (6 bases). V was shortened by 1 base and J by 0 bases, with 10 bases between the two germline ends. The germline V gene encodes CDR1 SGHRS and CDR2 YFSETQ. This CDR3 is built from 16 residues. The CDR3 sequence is CASSLNAGATNEKLFF. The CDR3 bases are TGCGCCAGCAGCTTGAATGCAGGGGCAACTAATGAAAAACTGTTTTTT.

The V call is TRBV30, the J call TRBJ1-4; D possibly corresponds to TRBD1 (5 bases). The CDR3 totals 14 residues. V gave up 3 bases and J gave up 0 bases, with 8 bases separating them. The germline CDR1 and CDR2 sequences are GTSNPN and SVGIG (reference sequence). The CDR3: CAWRGEATNEKLFF. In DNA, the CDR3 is TGTGCCTGGAGAGGGGAGGCAACTAATGAAAAACTGTTTTTT.

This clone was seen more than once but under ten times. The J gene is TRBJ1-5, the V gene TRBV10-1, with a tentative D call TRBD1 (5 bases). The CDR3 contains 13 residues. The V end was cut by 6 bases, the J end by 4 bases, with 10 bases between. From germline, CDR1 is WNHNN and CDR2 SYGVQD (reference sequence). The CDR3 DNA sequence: TGCGCCAGCAGGTCACAGGTTAATCAGCCCCAGCATTTT. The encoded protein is CASRSQVNQPQHF.

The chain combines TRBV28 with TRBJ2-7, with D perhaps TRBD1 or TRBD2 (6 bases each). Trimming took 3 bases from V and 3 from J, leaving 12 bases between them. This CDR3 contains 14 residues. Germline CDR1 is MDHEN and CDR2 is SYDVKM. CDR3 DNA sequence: TGTGCCAGCAGTTTGTGGGGGGCGATCTACGAGCAGTACTTC. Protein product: CASSLWGAIYEQYF.

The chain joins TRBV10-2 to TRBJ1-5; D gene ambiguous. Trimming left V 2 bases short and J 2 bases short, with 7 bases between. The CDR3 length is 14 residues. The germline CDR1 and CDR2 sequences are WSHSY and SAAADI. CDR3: CASSEGLRNQPQHF. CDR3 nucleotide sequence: TGCGCCAGCAGTGAGGGGTTGCGCAATCAGCCCCAGCATTTT.

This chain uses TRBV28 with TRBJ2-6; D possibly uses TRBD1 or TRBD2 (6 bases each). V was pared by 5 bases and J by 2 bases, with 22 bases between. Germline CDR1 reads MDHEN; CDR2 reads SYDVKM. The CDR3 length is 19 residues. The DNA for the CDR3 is TGTGCCAGCAGTCCGCCGGGACACCCGGAGGGGCCTGGGGCCAACGTCCTGACTTTC. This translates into CASSPPGHPEGPGANVLTF.

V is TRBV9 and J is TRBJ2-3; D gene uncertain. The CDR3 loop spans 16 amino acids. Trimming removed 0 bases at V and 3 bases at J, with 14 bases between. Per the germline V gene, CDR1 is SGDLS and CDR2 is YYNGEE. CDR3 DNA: TGTGCCAGCAGCGTAGGATCTAGAACGATTACAGATACGCAGTATTTT. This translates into CASSVGSRTITDTQYF.

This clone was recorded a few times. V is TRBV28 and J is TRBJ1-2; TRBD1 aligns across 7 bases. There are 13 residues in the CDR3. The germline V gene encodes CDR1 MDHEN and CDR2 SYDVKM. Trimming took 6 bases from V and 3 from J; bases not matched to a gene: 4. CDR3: CASRSGTDYGYTF. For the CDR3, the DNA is TGTGCCAGCAGATCCGGGACAGACTATGGCTACACCTTC.

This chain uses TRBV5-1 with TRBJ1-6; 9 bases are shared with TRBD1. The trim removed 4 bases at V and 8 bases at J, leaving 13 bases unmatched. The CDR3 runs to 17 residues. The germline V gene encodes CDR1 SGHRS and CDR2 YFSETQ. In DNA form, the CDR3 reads TGCGCCAGCAGCCTCCTCCCACCGGGACAGGGAGATTCACCCCTCCACTTT. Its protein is CASSLLPPGQGDSPLHF.

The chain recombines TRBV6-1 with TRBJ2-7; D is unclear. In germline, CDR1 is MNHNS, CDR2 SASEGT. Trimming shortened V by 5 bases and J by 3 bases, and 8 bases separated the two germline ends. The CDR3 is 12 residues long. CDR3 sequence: CASSPSDYEQYF. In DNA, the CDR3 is TGTGCCAGCAGTCCCTCTGACTACGAGCAGTACTTC.

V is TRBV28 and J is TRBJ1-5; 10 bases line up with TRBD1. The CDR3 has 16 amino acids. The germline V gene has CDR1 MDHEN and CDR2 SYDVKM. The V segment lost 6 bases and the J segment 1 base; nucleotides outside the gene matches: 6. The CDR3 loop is CASRTGGAVSNQPQHF. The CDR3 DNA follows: TGTGCCAGCAGGACAGGGGGCGCGGTGAGCAATCAGCCCCAGCATTTT.

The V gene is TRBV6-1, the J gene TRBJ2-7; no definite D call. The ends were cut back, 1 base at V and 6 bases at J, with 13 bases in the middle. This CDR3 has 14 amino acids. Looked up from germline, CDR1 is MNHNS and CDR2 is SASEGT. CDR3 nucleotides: TGTGCCAGCAGTGAAGGGGCACCCGGAGTCGAGCAGTACTTC. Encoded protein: CASSEGAPGVEQYF.

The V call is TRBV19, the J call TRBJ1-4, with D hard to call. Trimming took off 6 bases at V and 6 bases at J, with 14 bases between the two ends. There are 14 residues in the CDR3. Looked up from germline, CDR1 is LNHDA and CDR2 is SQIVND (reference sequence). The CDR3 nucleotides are TGTGCCAGTAGCAAAAACCGACGGGATGAAAAACTGTTTTTT. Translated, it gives CASSKNRRDEKLFF. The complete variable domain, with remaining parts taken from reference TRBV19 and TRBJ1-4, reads DGGITQSPKYLFRKEGQNVTLSCEQNLNHDAMYWYRQDPGQGLRLIYYSQIVNDFQKGDIAEGYSVSREKKESFPLTVTSAQKNPTAFYLCASSKNRRDEKLFFGSGTQLSVL.

The CDR3 protein is CASSLTAFSSTDTQYF. Written as DNA, the CDR3 is TGTGCCAGCAGTTTGACAGCTTTCTCTAGCACAGATACGCAGTATTTT. The chain recombines TRBV27 with TRBJ2-3; D may be TRBD1 (5 bases). The CDR3 has 16 amino acids. Trimming stripped 3 bases from V and 0 bases from J, with 13 bases between. CDR1 is MNHEY, CDR2 SMNVEV, per germline (reference sequence).

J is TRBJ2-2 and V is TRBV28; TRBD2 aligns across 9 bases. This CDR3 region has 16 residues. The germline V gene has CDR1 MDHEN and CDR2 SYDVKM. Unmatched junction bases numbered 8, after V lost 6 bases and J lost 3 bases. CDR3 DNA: TGTGCCAGCAGGCCCACTAGCGGGTACGACACCGGGGAGCTGTTTTTT. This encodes CASRPTSGYDTGELFF.

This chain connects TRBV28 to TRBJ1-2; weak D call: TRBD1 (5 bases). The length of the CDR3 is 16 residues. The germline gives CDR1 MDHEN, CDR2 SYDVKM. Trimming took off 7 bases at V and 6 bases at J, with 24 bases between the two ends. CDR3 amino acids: CASTPPWQGDWDGYTF. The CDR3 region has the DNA TGTGCCAGCACCCCTCCGTGGCAGGGCGATTGGGATGGCTACACCTTC.